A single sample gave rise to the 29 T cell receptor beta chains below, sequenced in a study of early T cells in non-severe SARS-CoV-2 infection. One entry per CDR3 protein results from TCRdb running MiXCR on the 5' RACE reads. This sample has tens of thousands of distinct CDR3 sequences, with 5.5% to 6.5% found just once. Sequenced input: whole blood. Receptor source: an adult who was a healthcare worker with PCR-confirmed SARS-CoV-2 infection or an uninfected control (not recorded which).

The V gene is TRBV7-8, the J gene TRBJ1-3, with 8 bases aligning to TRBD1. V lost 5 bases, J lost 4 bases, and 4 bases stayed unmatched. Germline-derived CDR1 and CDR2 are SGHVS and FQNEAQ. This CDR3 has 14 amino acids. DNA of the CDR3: TGTGCCAGCAGCGGACAGGGCGGCGGAAACACCATATATTTT. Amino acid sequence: CASSGQGGGNTIYF.

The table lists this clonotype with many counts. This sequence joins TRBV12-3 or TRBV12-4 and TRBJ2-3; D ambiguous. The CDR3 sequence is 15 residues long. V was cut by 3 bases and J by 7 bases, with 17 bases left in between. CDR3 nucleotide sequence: TGTGCCAGCAGTTTCACAGCCACCTTTCTAAATACGCAGTATTTT. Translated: CASSFTATFLNTQYF.

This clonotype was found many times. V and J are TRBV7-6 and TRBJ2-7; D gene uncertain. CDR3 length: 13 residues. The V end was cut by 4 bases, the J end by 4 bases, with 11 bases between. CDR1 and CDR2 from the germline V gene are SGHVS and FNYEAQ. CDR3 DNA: TGTGCCAGCAGCTCCCCCGACGTGTACGAGCAGTACTTC. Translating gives CASSSPDVYEQYF.

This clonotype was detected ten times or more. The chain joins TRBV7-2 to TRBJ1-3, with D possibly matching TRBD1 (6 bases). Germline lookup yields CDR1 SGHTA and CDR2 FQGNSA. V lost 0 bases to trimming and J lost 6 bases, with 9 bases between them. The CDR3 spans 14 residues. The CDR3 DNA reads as TGTGCCAGCAGCTTAGCGTCAGGGGAAAACACCATATATTTT. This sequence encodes CASSLASGENTIYF.

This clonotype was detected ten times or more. CDR3 region: CSARPRGRGNTEAFF. The CDR3 region has the DNA TGCAGTGCTAGGCCTAGAGGGCGGGGGAACACTGAAGCTTTCTTT. The chain joins TRBV20-1 to TRBJ1-1; D unresolved. Germline lookup yields CDR1 DFQATT and CDR2 SNEGSKA (reference sequence). V was trimmed by 3 bases and J by 1 base, leaving 15 bases between them. The CDR3 totals 15 residues.

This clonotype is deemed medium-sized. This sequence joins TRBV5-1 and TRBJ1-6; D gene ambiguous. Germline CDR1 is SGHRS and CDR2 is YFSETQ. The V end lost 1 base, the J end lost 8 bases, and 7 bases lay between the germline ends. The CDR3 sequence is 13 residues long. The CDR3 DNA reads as TGCGCCAGCAGCTTGAGAAGTGATTCACCCCTCCACTTT. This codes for CASSLRSDSPLHF.

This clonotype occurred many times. The CDR3, as DNA: TGCGCCAGCATGATGGACAGGGGTGCCTACGAGCAGTACTTC. Translating it yields CASMMDRGAYEQYF. The chain joins TRBV10-2 to TRBJ2-7, with TRBD1 identical over 9 bases. CDR3 length: 14 amino acids. V lost 7 bases to trimming and J lost 2 bases; unmatched junction nucleotides: 6. The germline gives CDR1 WSHSY, CDR2 SAAADI.

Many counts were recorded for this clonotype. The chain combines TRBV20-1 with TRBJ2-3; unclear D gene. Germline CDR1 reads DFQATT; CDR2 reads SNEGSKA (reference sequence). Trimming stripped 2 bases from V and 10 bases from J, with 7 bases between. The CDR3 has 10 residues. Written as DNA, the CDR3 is TGCAGTGCTAGACTAGTCCCGCAGTATTTT. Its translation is CSARLVPQYF.

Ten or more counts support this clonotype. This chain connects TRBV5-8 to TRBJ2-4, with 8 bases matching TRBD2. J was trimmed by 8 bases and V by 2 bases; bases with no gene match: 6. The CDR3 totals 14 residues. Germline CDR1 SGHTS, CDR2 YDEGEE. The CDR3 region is CASSLAGEGDIQYF. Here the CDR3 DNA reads TGTGCCAGCAGCTTAGCGGGGGAGGGGGACATTCAGTACTTC.

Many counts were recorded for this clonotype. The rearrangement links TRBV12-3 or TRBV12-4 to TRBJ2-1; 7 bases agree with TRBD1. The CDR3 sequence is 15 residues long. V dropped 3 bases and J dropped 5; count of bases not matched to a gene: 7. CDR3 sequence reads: CASSLKGARNNEQFF. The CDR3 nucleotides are TGTGCCAGCAGTTTGAAGGGGGCGCGAAACAATGAGCAGTTCTTC.

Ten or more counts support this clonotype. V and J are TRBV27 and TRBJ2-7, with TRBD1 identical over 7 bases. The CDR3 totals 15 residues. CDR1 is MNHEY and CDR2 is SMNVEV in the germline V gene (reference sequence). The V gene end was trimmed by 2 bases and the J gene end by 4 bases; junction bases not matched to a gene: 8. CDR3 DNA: TGTGCCAGCAGTTTAAAGGGAACAGGGGTGTACGAGCAGTACTTC. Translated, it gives CASSLKGTGVYEQYF.

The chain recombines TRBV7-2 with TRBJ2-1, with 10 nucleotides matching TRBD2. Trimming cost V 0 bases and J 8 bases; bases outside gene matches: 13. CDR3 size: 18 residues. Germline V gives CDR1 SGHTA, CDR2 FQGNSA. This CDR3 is CASSLARLAGAQGDEQFF. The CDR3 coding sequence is TGTGCCAGCAGCTTAGCGCGGCTAGCGGGGGCCCAAGGAGATGAGCAGTTCTTC. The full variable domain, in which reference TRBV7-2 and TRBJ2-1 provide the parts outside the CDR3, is GAGVSQSPSNKVTEKGKDVELRCDPISGHTALYWYRQSLGQGLEFLIYFQGNSAPDKSGLPSDRFSAERTGGSVSTLTIQRTQQEDSAVYLCASSLARLAGAQGDEQFFGPGTRLTVL.

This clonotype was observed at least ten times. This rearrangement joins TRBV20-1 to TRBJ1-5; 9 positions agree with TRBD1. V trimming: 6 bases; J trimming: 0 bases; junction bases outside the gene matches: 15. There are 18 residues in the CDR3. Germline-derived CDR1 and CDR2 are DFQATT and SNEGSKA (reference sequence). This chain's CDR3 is CSAIPTGGYVSSNQPQHF. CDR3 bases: TGCAGTGCAATTCCTACAGGGGGCTACGTTTCTAGCAATCAGCCCCAGCATTTT.

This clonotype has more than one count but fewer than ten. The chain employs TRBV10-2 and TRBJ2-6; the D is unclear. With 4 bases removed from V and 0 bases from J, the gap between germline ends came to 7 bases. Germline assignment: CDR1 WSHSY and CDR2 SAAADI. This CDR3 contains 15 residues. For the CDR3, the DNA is TGCGCCAGCAGTGGCACAATCTCTGGGGCCAACGTCCTGACTTTC. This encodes CASSGTISGANVLTF.

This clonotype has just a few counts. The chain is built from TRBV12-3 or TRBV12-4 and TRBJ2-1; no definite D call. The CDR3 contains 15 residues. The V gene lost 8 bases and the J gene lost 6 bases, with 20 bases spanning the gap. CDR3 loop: CASRPNPDPPNEQFF. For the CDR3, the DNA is TGTGCCAGCCGCCCCAATCCCGACCCCCCCAATGAGCAGTTCTTC.

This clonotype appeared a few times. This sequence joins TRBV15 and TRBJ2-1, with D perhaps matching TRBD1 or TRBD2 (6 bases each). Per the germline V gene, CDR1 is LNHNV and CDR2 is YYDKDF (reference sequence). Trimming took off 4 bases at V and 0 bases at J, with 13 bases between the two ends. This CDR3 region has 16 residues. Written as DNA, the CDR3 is TGTGCCACCAGCAAAGTTGGGGGGCCCTCCTACAATGAGCAGTTCTTC. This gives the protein CATSKVGGPSYNEQFF.

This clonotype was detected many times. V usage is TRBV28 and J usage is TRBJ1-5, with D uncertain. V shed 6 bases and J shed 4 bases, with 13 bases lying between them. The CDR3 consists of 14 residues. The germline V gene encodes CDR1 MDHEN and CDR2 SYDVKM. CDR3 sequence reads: CASRDHRRNQPQHF. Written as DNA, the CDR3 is TGTGCCAGCAGAGACCACCGTAGAAATCAGCCCCAGCATTTT.

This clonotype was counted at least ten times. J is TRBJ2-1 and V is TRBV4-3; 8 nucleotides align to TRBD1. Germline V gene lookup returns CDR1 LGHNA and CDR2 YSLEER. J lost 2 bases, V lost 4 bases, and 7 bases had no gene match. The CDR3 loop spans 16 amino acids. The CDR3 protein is CASSLVRGPTYNEQFF. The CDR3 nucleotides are TGCGCCAGCAGCCTCGTCAGGGGGCCAACCTACAATGAGCAGTTCTTC.

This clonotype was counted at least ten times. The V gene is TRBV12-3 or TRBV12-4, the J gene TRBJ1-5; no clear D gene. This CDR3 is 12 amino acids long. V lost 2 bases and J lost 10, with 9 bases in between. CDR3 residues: CASSLPRFPQHF. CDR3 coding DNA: TGTGCCAGCAGTTTACCCCGGTTCCCCCAGCATTTT.

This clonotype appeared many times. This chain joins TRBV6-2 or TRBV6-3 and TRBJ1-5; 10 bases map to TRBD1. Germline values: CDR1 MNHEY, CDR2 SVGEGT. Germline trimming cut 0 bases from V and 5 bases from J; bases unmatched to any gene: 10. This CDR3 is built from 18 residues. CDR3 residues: CASSYSIRQGAGDQPQHF. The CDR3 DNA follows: TGTGCCAGCAGTTACTCGATCCGACAGGGGGCGGGGGATCAGCCCCAGCATTTT.

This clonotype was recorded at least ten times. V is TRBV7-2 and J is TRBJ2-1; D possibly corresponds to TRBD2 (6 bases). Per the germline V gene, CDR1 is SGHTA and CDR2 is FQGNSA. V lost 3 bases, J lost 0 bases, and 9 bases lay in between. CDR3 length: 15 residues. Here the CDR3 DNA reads TGTGCCAGCAGCTTGGAGGGGATCTCCTACAATGAGCAGTTCTTC. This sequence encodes CASSLEGISYNEQFF.

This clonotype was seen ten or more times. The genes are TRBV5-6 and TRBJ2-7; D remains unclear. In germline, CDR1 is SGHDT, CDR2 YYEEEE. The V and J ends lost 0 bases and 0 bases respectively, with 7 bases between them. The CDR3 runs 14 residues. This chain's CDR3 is CASSLVRPSYEQYF. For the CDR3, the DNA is TGTGCCAGCAGCTTGGTTAGGCCCTCCTACGAGCAGTACTTC.

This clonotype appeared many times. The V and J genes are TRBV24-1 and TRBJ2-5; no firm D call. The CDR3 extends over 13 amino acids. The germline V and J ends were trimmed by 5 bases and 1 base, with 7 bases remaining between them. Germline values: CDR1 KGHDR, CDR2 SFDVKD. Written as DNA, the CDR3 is TGTGCCACCAGTGCCCGCGCCCAAGAGACCCAGTACTTC. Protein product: CATSARAQETQYF.

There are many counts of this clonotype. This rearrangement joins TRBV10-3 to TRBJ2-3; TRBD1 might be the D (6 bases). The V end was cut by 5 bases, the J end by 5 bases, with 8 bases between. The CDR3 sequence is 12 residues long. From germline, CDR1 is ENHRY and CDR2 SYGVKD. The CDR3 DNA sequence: TGTGCCATCAGTCAAGGGGGAGATACGCAGTATTTT. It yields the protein CAISQGGDTQYF.

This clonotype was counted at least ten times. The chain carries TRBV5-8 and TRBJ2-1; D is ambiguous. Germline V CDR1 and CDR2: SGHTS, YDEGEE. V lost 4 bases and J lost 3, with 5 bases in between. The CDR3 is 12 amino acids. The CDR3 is CASSPFYNEQFF. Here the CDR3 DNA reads TGTGCCAGCAGCCCCTTCTACAATGAGCAGTTCTTC.

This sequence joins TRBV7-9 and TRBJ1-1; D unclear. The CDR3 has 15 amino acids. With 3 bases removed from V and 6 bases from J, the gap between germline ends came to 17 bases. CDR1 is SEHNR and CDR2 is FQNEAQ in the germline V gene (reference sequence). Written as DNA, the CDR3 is TGTGCCAGCAGCTTTGGCCGGGGTAATATGGCTGAAGCTTTCTTT. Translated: CASSFGRGNMAEAFF.

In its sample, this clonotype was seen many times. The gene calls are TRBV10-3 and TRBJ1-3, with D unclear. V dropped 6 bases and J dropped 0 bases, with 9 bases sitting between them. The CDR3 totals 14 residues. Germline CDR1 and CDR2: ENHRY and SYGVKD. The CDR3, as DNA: TGTGCCATCAGGGGCGGAAACTCTGGAAACACCATATATTTT. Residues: CAIRGGNSGNTIYF.

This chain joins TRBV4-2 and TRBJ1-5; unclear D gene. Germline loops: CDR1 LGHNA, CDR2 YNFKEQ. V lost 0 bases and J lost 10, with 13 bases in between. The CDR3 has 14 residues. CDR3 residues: CASSQEQRLLPQHF. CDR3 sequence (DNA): TGTGCCAGCAGCCAAGAACAGAGGTTGCTTCCCCAGCATTTT.

The DNA for the CDR3 is TGCGCCAGCAGCCAAGATCAGAGAATACACAAACTGTTTTTT. Amino acids: CASSQDQRIHKLFF. The gene calls are TRBV4-1 and TRBJ1-4; D not resolved. The germline V and J ends were trimmed by 0 bases and 11 bases, with 13 bases remaining between them. The CDR3 extends over 14 amino acids. Germline CDR1 reads MGHRA; CDR2 reads YSYEKL.